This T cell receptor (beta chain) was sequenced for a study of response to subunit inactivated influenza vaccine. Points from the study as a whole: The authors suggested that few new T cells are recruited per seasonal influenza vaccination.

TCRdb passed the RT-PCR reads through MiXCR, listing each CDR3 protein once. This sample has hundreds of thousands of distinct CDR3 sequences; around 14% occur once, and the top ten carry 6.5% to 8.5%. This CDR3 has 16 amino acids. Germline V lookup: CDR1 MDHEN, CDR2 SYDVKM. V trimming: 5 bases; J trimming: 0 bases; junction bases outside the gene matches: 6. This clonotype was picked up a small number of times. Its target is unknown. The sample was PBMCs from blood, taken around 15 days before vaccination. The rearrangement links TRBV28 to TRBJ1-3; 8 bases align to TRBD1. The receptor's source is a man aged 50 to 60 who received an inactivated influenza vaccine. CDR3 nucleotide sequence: TGTGCCAGCAGTCCCGGACAGGGCGCCTCTGGAAACACCATATATTTT. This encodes CASSPGQGASGNTIYF.